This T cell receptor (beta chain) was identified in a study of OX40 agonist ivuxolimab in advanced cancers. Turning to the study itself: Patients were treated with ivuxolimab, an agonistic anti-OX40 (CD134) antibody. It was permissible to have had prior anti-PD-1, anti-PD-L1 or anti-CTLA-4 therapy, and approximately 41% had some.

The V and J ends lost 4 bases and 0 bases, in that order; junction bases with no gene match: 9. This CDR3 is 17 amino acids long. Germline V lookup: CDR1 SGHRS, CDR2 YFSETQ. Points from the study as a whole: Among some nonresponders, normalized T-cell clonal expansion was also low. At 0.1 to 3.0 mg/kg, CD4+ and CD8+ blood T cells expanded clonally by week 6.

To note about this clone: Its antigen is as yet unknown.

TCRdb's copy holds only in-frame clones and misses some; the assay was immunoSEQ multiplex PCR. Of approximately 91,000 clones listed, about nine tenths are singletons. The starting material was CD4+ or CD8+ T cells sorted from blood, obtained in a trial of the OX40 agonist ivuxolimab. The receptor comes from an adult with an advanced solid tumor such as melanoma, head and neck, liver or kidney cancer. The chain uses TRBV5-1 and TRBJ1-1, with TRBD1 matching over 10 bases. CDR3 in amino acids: CASSRAGTGDLNTEAFF. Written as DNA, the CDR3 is TGCGCCAGCAGCCGGGCAGGGACAGGGGACTTGAACACTGAAGCTTTCTTT.